This paragraph covers one T cell receptor beta chain sequence. Its antigen remains unknown. This sample was taken from a study of immune evolution from preneoplasia to lung adenocarcinoma. The overall study: HLA loss of heterozygosity: over 5.5% AIS, about 15% MIA, 30% to 35% ADC, none AAH.

TCRdb's table, derived via immunoSEQ multiplex PCR, lists solely in-frame clones and lacks some. This sample has about 8,600 clones, with 77% found just once. Whole-study results and caveats: Top clone frequencies peaked in normal lung, apparently declining through invasive adenocarcinoma.

Patient tissue came from resections in Japan or China, 2014–2017. Two lung cancer pathologists independently confirmed each histologic diagnosis. With 5 bases clipped from V and 2 bases from J, the junction kept 12 bases outside the gene matches. Germline CDR1 is SGHTA and CDR2 is FQGNSA. This CDR3 is 16 amino acids long. The chain uses TRBV7-2 and TRBJ2-7; TRBD2 agrees at 7 bases. The TCR was taken from a person aged 55-80 years with lung adenocarcinoma. Material: FFPE lung adenocarcinoma in situ tissue. CDR3 sequence reads: CASSRVGGTATYEQYF. CDR3 in DNA: TGTGCCAGCAGCCGGGTGGGGGGGACGGCTACCTACGAGCAGTACTTC.